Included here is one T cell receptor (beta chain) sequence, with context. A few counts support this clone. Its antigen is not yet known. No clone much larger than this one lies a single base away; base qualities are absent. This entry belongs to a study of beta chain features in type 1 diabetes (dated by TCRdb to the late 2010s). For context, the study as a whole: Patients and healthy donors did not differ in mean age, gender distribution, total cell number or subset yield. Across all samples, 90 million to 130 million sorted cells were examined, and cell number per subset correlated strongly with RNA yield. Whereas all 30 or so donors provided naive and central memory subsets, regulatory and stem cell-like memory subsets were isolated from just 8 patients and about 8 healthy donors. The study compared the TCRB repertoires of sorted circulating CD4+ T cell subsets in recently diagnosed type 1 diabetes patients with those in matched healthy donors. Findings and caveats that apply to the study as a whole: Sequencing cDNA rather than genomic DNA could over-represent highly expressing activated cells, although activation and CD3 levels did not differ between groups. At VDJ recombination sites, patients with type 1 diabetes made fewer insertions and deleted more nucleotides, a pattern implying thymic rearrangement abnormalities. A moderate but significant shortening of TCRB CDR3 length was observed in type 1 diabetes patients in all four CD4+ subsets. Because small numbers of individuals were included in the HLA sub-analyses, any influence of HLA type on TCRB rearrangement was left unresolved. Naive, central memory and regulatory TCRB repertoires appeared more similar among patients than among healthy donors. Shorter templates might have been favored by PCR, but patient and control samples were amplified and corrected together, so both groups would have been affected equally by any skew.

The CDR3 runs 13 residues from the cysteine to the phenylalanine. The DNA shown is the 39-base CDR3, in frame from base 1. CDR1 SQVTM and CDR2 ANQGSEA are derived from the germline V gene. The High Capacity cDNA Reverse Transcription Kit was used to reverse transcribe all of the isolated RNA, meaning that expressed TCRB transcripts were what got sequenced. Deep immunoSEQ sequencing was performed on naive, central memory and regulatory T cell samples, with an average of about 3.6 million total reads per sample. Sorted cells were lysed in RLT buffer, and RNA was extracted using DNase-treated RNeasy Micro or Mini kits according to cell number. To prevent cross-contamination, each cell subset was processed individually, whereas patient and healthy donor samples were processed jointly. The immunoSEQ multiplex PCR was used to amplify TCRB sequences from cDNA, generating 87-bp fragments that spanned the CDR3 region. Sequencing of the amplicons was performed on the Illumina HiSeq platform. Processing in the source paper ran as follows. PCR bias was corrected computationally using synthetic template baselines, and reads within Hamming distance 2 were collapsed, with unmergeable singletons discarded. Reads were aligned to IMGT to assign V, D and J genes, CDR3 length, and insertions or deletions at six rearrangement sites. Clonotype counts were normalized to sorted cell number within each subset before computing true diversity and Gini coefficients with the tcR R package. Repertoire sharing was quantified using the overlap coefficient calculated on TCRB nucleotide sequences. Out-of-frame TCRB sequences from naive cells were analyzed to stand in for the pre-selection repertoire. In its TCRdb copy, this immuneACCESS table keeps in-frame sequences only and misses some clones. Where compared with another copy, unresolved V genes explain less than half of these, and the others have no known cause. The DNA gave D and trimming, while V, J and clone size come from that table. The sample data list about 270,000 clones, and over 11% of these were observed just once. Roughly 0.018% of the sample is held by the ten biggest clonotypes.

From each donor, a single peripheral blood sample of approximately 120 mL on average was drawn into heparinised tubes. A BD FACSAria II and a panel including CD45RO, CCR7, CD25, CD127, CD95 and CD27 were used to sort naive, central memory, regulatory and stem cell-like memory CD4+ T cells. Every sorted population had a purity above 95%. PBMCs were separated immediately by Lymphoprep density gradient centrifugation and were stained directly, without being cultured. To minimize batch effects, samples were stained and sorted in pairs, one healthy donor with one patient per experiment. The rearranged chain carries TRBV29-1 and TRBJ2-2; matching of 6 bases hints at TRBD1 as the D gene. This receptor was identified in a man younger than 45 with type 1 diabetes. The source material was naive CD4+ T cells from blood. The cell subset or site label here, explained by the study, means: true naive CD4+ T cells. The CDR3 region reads CRHRDTNTGELFF. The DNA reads TGCAGACACCGGGACACAAACACCGGGGAGCTGTTTTTT.